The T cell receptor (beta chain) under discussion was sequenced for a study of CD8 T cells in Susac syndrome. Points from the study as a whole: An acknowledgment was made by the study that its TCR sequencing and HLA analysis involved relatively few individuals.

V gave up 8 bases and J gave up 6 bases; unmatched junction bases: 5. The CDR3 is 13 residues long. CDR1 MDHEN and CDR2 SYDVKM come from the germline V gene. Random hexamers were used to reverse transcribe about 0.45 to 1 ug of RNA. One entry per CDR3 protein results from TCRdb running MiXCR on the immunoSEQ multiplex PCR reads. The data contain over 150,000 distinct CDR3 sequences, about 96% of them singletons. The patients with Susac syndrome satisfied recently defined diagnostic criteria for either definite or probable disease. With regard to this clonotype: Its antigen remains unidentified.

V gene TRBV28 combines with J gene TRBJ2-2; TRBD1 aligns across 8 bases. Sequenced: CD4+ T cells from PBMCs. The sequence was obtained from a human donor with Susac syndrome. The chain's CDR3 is CASGTGLAGELFF. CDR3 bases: TGTGCCAGCGGGACAGGTCTTGCCGGGGAGCTGTTTTTT.